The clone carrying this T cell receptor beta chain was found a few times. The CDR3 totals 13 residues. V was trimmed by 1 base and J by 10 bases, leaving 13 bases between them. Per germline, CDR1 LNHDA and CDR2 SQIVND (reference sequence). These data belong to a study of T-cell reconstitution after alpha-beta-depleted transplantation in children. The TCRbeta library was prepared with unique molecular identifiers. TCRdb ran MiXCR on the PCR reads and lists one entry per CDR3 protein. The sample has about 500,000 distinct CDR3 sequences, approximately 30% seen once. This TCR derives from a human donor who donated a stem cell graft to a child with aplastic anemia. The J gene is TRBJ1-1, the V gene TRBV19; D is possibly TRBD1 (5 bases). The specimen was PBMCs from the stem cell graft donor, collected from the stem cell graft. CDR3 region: CASSIALDGAAFF. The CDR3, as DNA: TGTGCCAGTAGTATAGCACTTGATGGGGCAGCTTTCTTT.